These 19 T cell receptor beta chains originate from one sample sequenced in a study of cytomegalovirus exposure and HLA in healthy donors (dated by TCRdb to the late 2010s). Library prep was done by the immunoSEQ multiplex PCR assay. This is the immuneACCESS table as TCRdb keeps it, with only in-frame sequences that have V and J called. A part of the clones is gone; compared with another copy, unresolved V genes explain less than half, and the rest is unexplained. The sample table holds more than 130,000 clones, of which 70% to 90% were seen once. The ten top clones hold about 7.9% of the sample. Material: PBMCs. The source of these receptors is a woman under 30 in good health and CMV-seropositive.

The rearrangement joins TRBV27 to TRBJ2-7; D gene unclear. The CDR3 loop spans 12 amino acids. Deletions cut 5 bases from V and 5 bases from J, with 10 bases between. Germline V lookup: CDR1 MNHEY, CDR2 SMNVEV (reference sequence). In nucleotides, the CDR3 is TGTGCCAGCAGTCCCTCACCAGACGAGCAGTACTTC. Its protein product is CASSPSPDEQYF.

The chain has TRBV19 and TRBJ1-3, with a possible D match to TRBD1 (6 bases). This CDR3 is built from 15 residues. Looked up from germline, CDR1 is LNHDA and CDR2 is SQIVND (reference sequence). Trimming removed 4 bases from V and 4 bases from J, with 14 bases in between. CDR3 sequence (DNA): TGTGCCAGTAGTACGCTTCAGGGGTACGGAAACACCATATATTTT. It translates to CASSTLQGYGNTIYF. Combining the CDR3 with reference TRBV19 and TRBJ1-3 gives the whole variable domain DGGITQSPKYLFRKEGQNVTLSCEQNLNHDAMYWYRQDPGQGLRLIYYSQIVNDFQKGDIAEGYSVSREKKESFPLTVTSAQKNPTAFYLCASSTLQGYGNTIYFGEGSWLTVV.

The rearrangement uses TRBV6-1 and TRBJ1-3, with 8 positions matching TRBD1. Looked up from germline, CDR1 is MNHNS and CDR2 is SASEGT. This CDR3 spans 14 amino acids. Trimming took 5 bases from V and 0 from J; bases not matched to a gene: 0. The CDR3 spells CASSTGGSGNTIYF. In nucleotides, the CDR3 is TGTGCCAGCAGTACAGGGGGCTCTGGAAACACCATATATTTT.

The chain employs TRBV19 and TRBJ1-2; no clear D gene. V shed 0 bases and J shed 0 bases, with 8 bases lying between them. There are 15 residues in the CDR3. CDR1 LNHDA and CDR2 SQIVND come from the germline V gene (reference sequence). CDR3 nucleotides: TGTGCCAGTAGTATAGACTGGACTGCTAACTATGGCTACACCTTC. Encoded protein: CASSIDWTANYGYTF. Full variable domain (rest looked up from reference TRBV19 and TRBJ1-2): DGGITQSPKYLFRKEGQNVTLSCEQNLNHDAMYWYRQDPGQGLRLIYYSQIVNDFQKGDIAEGYSVSREKKESFPLTVTSAQKNPTAFYLCASSIDWTANYGYTFGSGTRLTVV.

The CDR3 region has the DNA TGTGCCAGCAGCGATGGACTAGCGGGACCAAGCTCCTACAATGAGCAGTTCTTC. Residues: CASSDGLAGPSSYNEQFF. The V and J genes are TRBV7-9 and TRBJ2-1; 12 positions agree with TRBD2. Germline V CDR1 and CDR2: SEHNR, FQNEAQ (reference sequence). The CDR3 extends over 18 amino acids. V dropped 5 bases and J dropped 0; count of bases not matched to a gene: 8. The variable domain in full, with the rest retrieved from reference TRBV7-9 and TRBJ2-1, is DTGVSQNPRHKITKRGQNVTFRCDPISEHNRLYWYRQTLGQGPEFLTYFQNEAQLEKSRLLSDRFSAERPKGSFSTLEIQRTEQGDSAMYLCASSDGLAGPSSYNEQFFGPGTRLTVL.

This clone turned up a few times. The chain joins TRBV28 to TRBJ2-7; D gene ambiguous. This CDR3 region has 15 residues. Between the trimmed V and J ends, which lost 4 bases and 0 bases, there was a span of 13 bases. CDR1 and CDR2 (germline): MDHEN, SYDVKM. The CDR3 DNA reads as TGTGCCAGCAGTTCTATGAGCCTCGCCTCCTACGAGCAGTACTTC. Its translation: CASSSMSLASYEQYF.

The chain uses TRBV11-2 and TRBJ2-7; 8 bases are shared with TRBD2. Germline V CDR1 and CDR2: SGHAT, FQNNGV. The CDR3 is 18 amino acids. J gave up 6 bases and V 1 base, and 17 bases lay outside the gene matches. As DNA, the CDR3 is TGTGCCAGCAGCTTAGTGCGTGGGAAGCGGGAGACCCTGGTCGAGCAGTACTTC. Translated: CASSLVRGKRETLVEQYF.

As to this clone: Because the CDR3's place on the DNA is in doubt, the DNA is left out and the CDR3 is given as listed by TCRdb. The chain carries TRBV28 and TRBJ1-3. Germline V lookup: CDR1 MDHEN, CDR2 SYDVKM. The CDR3 spans 16 amino acids, including both terminal residues. The CDR3 is CASSSSGVFSGNTIYF.

The chain couples TRBV4-1 to TRBJ2-1; 10 bases fit TRBD1. CDR1 and CDR2 from the germline V gene are MGHRA and YSYEKL. The CDR3 loop spans 17 amino acids. The V gene end was trimmed by 0 bases and the J gene end by 7 bases; junction bases not matched to a gene: 9. The CDR3 protein is CASSQDLGGTGVNEQFF. CDR3 DNA: TGCGCCAGCAGCCAAGATTTGGGGGGGACAGGGGTGAATGAGCAGTTCTTC.

This clone was counted once. The chain couples TRBV21-1 to TRBJ1-2; TRBD1, as called in the table, went unchecked against the DNA. TRBV21-1 is labeled a pseudogene. There are 16 residues in the CDR3. The CDR3 nucleotides read TGTGCCAGCAGCAAAAGATTAGGCAGGGGTAACTATGGCTACACCTTC. Its protein is CASSKRLGRGNYGYTF.

The chain carries TRBV7-8 and TRBJ2-7; a weak D match, TRBD2 (7 bases). V lost 6 bases and J lost 1, with 16 bases in between. CDR1 SGHVS and CDR2 FQNEAQ come from the germline V gene. This CDR3 has 15 amino acids. CDR3 protein: CASSYREGGSYEQYF. The CDR3 nucleotides read TGTGCCAGCAGTTACAGGGAGGGTGGATCCTACGAGCAGTACTTC. Drawing the rest from reference TRBV7-8 and TRBJ2-7, the complete variable domain is GAGVSQSPRYKVAKRGQDVALRCDPISGHVSLFWYQQALGQGPEFLTYFQNEAQLDKSGLPSDRFFAERPEGSVSTLKIQRTQQEDSAVYLCASSYREGGSYEQYFGPGTRLTVT.

The CDR3 sequence: CASRRGLAFDTQYF. CDR3 coding DNA: TGCGCCAGCAGGAGGGGACTAGCGTTCGATACGCAGTATTTT. The rearrangement uses TRBV10-2 and TRBJ2-3, with 10 bases that match TRBD2. The germline V gene has CDR1 WSHSY and CDR2 SAAADI. This CDR3 comprises 14 residues. With 6 bases clipped from V and 6 bases from J, the junction kept 6 bases outside the gene matches.

The chain uses TRBV2 and TRBJ2-7; 10 bases are shared with TRBD1. CDR1 and CDR2 from the germline V gene are SNHLY and FYNNEI. V lost 7 bases to trimming and J lost 6 bases; unmatched junction nucleotides: 9. CDR3 length: 14 amino acids. The CDR3 here is CASTLGQGIGEQYF. For the CDR3, the DNA is TGTGCCAGCACCCTGGGACAGGGGATTGGCGAGCAGTACTTC.

This chain joins TRBV2 and TRBJ1-1; 8 positions match TRBD1. The CDR3 is made up of 13 amino acids. Per germline, CDR1 SNHLY and CDR2 FYNNEI. V trimming: 6 bases; J trimming: 5 bases; junction bases outside the gene matches: 5. The CDR3 bases are TGTGCCAGCAGGGCAACAGGGGGAACTGAAGCTTTCTTT. Its protein is CASRATGGTEAFF.

The chain couples TRBV7-9 to TRBJ2-3, with 9 nucleotides matching TRBD1. This CDR3 is built from 17 residues. Germline-derived CDR1 and CDR2 are SEHNR and FQNEAQ (reference sequence). The V gene end was trimmed by 5 bases and the J gene end by 0 bases; junction bases not matched to a gene: 9. The CDR3 bases are TGTGCCAGCAGCCCCGGGACAGGGATTCCTAGCACAGATACGCAGTATTTT. It translates to CASSPGTGIPSTDTQYF.

The chain joins TRBV11-2 to TRBJ2-5; D uncertain. The germline V gene has CDR1 SGHAT and CDR2 FQNNGV. CDR3 length equals 16 residues. V lost 5 bases to trimming and J lost 7 bases, with 23 bases between them. The CDR3 reads CASSPGPTPLKGTQYF. CDR3 nucleotide sequence: TGTGCCAGCAGCCCGGGTCCAACGCCCCTAAAAGGGACCCAGTACTTC.

The table lists this clone with a count of one. This chain links TRBV5-1 with TRBJ1-5, with a weak D call TRBD1 (6 bases). Germline V CDR1 and CDR2: SGHRS, YFSETQ. This CDR3 has 15 residues. Between the trimmed V and J ends, which lost 3 bases and 6 bases, there was a span of 16 bases. CDR3 loop: CASSWAGAMGQPQHF. CDR3 in DNA: TGCGCCAGCAGCTGGGCAGGGGCGATGGGTCAGCCCCAGCATTTT.

The chain uses TRBV5-4 and TRBJ2-3; TRBD2 agrees at 9 bases. The trim removed 2 bases at V and 4 bases at J, leaving 5 bases unmatched. Per the germline V gene, CDR1 is SGHNT and CDR2 is YYREEE (reference sequence). This CDR3 comprises 15 residues. The CDR3 spells CASSFGTSIPDTQYF. The CDR3 nucleotides read TGTGCCAGCAGCTTCGGGACTAGCATCCCAGATACGCAGTATTTT.

This rearrangement joins TRBV7-2 to TRBJ2-3, with 7 bases matching TRBD2. Per the germline V gene, CDR1 is SGHTA and CDR2 is FQGNSA. The V gene end was trimmed by 3 bases and the J gene end by 4 bases; junction bases not matched to a gene: 4. There are 14 residues in the CDR3. The CDR3 spells CASSLGGIPDTQYF. The CDR3 nucleotides read TGTGCCAGCAGCTTGGGGGGGATCCCAGATACGCAGTATTTT.